These 14 T cell receptor beta chains were sequenced from one sample in a study of T cells after yellow fever vaccination. Each CDR3 protein gets one entry after TCRdb re-called the 5' RACE reads with MiXCR. There are about 50,000 distinct CDR3 sequences in the sample; 7% to 8.5% occur only once, and around 28% lies in the top ten. Specimen: CD8+ T cells sorted from PBMCs, collected roughly 14 days after the first yellow fever vaccination. The receptors come from a man younger than 30 who received the YFV17D yellow fever vaccine.

This clonotype came up a few times. As DNA, the CDR3 is TGCAGTGCGACACCGGGACAGGGCTACAATGAGCAGTTCTTC. Translating gives CSATPGQGYNEQFF. The chain is built from TRBV20-1 and TRBJ2-1; 9 bases agree with TRBD1. CDR1 is DFQATT and CDR2 is SNEGSKA in the germline V gene (reference sequence). This CDR3 is 14 amino acids long. V lost 6 bases, J lost 3 bases, and 6 bases stayed unmatched.

There are a few counts of this clonotype. V usage is TRBV5-4 and J usage is TRBJ2-1, with TRBD2 identical over 9 bases. Germline CDR1 is SGHNT and CDR2 is YYREEE (reference sequence). This CDR3 contains 16 residues. J lost 8 bases, V lost 0 bases, and 9 bases had no gene match. Here the CDR3 DNA reads TGTGCCAGCAGCTTGGAGGGTAGCGGGGGCTTTGATGAGCAGTTCTTC. Its protein product is CASSLEGSGGFDEQFF.

This clonotype was seen repeatedly, ten times or more. The chain has TRBV20-1 and TRBJ2-3; 9 bases align to TRBD2. V shed 0 bases and J 2 bases; nucleotides not matched to a gene: 3. Germline loops: CDR1 DFQATT, CDR2 SNEGSKA (reference sequence). The CDR3 loop spans 15 amino acids. CDR3 sequence reads: CSARDPSGVTDTQYF. The CDR3 coding sequence is TGCAGTGCTAGAGACCCTAGCGGGGTCACAGATACGCAGTATTTT.

This clonotype was counted many times. In nucleotides, the CDR3 is TGTGCTAGTGGAAAAGAGCGGGGACAAGAGACCCAGTACTTC. Protein: CASGKERGQETQYF. The chain uses TRBV12-5 and TRBJ2-5, with 7 bases identical to TRBD2. V was clipped by 6 bases and J by 2 bases; unmatched bases: 6. This CDR3 region has 14 residues. Germline CDR1 LGHNT, CDR2 FRNRAP.

There are many counts of this clonotype. The chain recombines TRBV7-2 with TRBJ2-1; TRBD2 matches at 7 bases. Losses at the gene ends were 1 base for V and 9 bases for J; bases not matched to a gene: 6. Germline-derived CDR1 and CDR2 are SGHTA and FQGNSA. CDR3 size: 14 residues. CDR3 residues: CASSLGGGLVEQFF. The CDR3 nucleotides are TGTGCCAGCAGCTTAGGCGGGGGTCTTGTTGAGCAGTTCTTC.

This clonotype showed up just once. Compared with germline, one end of the junction differs, possibly owing to a read error. This chain connects TRBV25-1 to TRBJ2-1, with 9 nucleotides matching TRBD2. This CDR3 is built from 15 residues. CDR1 MGHDK and CDR2 SYGVNS come from the germline V gene. In nucleotides, the CDR3 is TGTGCCGGCAGTGAATTAGCGGGGGAGGTAAATGAGCAGTTCTTC. It is translated as CAGSELAGEVNEQFF.

This clonotype was detected ten times or more. This CDR3 is CASSFRPQGAGELFF. CDR3 coding DNA: TGTGCCAGCAGTTTCCGCCCCCAGGGGGCCGGGGAGCTGTTTTTT. V is TRBV12-3 or TRBV12-4 and J is TRBJ2-2; 7 positions agree with TRBD1. The junction had 7 bases not matched to a gene; V was cut back by 3 bases and J by 6 bases. This CDR3 is built from 15 residues.

Many counts were recorded for this clonotype. This chain connects TRBV6-5 to TRBJ2-1; 11 positions match TRBD2. CDR3 length: 14 residues. The germline V gene has CDR1 MNHEY and CDR2 SVGAGI. V lost 2 bases to trimming and J lost 6 bases; unmatched junction nucleotides: 0. In DNA form, the CDR3 reads TGTGCCAGCAGTTACGGGACTAGCGGCAATGAGCAGTTCTTC. Amino acids: CASSYGTSGNEQFF.

Only a few counts were recorded for this clonotype. The V and J genes are TRBV6-5 and TRBJ1-6; no firm D call. The CDR3 has 14 amino acids. The germline gives CDR1 MNHEY, CDR2 SVGAGI. Trimming took 3 bases from V and 8 from J, leaving 11 bases between them. The DNA for the CDR3 is TGTGCCAGCAGTTATGGGAACCCAGATTCACCCCTCCACTTT. This translates into CASSYGNPDSPLHF.

There are a few counts of this clonotype. J is TRBJ1-2 and V is TRBV4-3; unclear D gene. This CDR3 contains 13 residues. Germline V gene data show CDR1 as LGHNA and CDR2 as YSLEER. V lost 4 bases and J 4 bases, leaving 10 bases between the germline ends. The CDR3 reads CASSPRTAYGYTF. The CDR3 nucleotides read TGCGCCAGCAGCCCAAGGACGGCCTATGGCTACACCTTC.

Many counts were recorded for this clonotype. V is TRBV3-1 and J is TRBJ2-7, with D unresolved. CDR1 and CDR2 (germline): LGHDT, YNNKEL (reference sequence). The CDR3 spans 14 residues. The ends were cut back, 2 bases at V and 3 bases at J, with 11 bases in the middle. CDR3 sequence (DNA): TGTGCCAGCAGCCAATGGGGTGGTTGCTACGAGCAGTACGTC. This gives the protein CASSQWGGCYEQYV.

With respect to this clonotype: Possible read error: a much larger clone is one base away. The chain employs TRBV5-1 and TRBJ1-1; D is unresolved. CDR1 and CDR2 (germline): SGHRS, YFSETQ. Trimming stripped 4 bases from V and 6 bases from J, with 19 bases between. This CDR3 is built from 15 residues. This chain's CDR3 is CASSPGEGGPAEAFF. Written as DNA, the CDR3 is TGCGCCAGCAGCCCCGGCGAGGGCGGACCCGCTGAAGCTTTCTTT.

Worth noting for this clonotype: Just one base apart from a much larger clone, this may be a read error. The J gene is TRBJ1-5, the V gene TRBV7-9, with D hard to call. Germline lookup yields CDR1 SEHNR and CDR2 FQNEAQ (reference sequence). The CDR3 covers 12 residues. CDR3 coding DNA: TGTGCCAGCAGCTTAGGGCGGCAGCACCAGCATTTT. Its protein product is CASSLGRQHQHF.

This clonotype was detected many times. The rearrangement uses TRBV24-1 and TRBJ1-5, with D uncertain. The germline CDR1 and CDR2 sequences are KGHDR and SFDVKD. Trimming removed 9 bases from V and 0 bases from J, with 5 bases in between. CDR3 length equals 12 residues. CDR3 sequence: CATVDSNQPQHF. The CDR3 DNA reads as TGTGCCACCGTGGATAGCAATCAGCCCCAGCATTTT.